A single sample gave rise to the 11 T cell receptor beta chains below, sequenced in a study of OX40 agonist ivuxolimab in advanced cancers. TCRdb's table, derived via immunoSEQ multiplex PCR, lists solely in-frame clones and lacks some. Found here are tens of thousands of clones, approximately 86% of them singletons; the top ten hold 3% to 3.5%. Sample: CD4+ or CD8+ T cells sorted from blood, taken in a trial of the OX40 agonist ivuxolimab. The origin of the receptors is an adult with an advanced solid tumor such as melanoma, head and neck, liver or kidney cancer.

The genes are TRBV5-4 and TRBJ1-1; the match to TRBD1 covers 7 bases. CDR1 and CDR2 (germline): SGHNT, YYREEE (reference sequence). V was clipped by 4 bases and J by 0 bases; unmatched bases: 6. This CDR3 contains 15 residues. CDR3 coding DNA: TGTGCCAGCAGCCCAGGGGGGCAGATGAACACTGAAGCTTTCTTT. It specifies CASSPGGQMNTEAFF.

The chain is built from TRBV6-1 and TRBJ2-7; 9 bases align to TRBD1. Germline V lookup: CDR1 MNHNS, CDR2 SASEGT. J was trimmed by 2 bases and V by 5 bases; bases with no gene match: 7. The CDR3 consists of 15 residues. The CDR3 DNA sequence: TGTGCCAGCAGTCTCCGGGACAGGGTGACCTACGAGCAGTACTTC. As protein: CASSLRDRVTYEQYF.

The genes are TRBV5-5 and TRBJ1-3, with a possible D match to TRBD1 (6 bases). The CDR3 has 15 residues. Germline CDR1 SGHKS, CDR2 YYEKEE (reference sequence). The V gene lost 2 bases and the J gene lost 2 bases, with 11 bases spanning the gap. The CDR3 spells CASSFQGMTGNTIYF. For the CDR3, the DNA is TGTGCCAGCAGCTTTCAGGGGATGACTGGAAACACCATATATTTT.

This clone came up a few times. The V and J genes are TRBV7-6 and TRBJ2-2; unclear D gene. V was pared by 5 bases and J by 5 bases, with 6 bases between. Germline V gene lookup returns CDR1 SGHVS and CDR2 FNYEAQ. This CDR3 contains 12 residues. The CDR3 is CASSPDTGELFF. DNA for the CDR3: TGTGCCAGCAGCCCGGATACCGGGGAGCTGTTTTTT.

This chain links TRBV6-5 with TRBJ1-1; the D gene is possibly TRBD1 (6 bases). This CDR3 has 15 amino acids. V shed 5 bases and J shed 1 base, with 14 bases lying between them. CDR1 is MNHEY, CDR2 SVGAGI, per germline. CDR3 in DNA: TGTGCCAGCAGTGGGGTGGGCAGGGGGAACACTGAAGCTTTCTTT. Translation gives CASSGVGRGNTEAFF.

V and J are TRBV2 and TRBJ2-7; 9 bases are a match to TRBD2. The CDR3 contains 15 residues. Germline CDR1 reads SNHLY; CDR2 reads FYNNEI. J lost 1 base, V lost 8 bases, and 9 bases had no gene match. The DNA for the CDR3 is TGTGCCAGCGCCTGGCGGGGGGGCGAATCCTACGAGCAGTACTTC. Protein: CASAWRGGESYEQYF. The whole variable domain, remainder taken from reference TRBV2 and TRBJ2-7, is EPEVTQTPSHQVTQMGQEVILRCVPISNHLYFYWYRQILGQKVEFLVSFYNNEISEKSEIFDDQFSVERPDGSNFTLKIRSTKLEDSAMYFCASAWRGGESYEQYFGPGTRLTVT.

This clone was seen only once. As DNA, the CDR3 is TGCAGCGGCTCGCTCGGCCGGGGGAACACTGAAGCTTTCTTT. Amino acids: CSGSLGRGNTEAFF. J is TRBJ1-1 and V is TRBV29-1; D gene unclear. V dropped 7 bases and J dropped 1 base, with 16 bases sitting between them. This CDR3 has 14 amino acids. Germline V CDR1 and CDR2: SQVTM, ANQGSEA.

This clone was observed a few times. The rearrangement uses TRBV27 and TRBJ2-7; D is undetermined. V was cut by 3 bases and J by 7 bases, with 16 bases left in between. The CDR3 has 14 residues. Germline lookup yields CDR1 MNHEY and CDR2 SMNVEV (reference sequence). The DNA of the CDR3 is TGTGCCAGCAGTTTGGGGTCTTGGTTGGGGGAGCAGTACTTC. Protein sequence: CASSLGSWLGEQYF.

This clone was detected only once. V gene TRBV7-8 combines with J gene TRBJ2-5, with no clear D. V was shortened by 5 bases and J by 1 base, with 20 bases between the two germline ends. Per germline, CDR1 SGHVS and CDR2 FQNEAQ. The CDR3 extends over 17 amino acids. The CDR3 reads CASSPITPVNLQETQYF. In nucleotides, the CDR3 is TGTGCCAGCAGCCCCATAACCCCCGTAAACCTCCAAGAGACCCAGTACTTC.

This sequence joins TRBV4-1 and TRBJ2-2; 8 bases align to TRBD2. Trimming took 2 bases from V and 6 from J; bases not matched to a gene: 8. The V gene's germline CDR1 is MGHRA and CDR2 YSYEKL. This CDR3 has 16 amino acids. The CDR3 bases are TGCGCCAGCAGCCAACTCTGGACTAGCTTCGCCGGGGAGCTGTTTTTT. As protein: CASSQLWTSFAGELFF.

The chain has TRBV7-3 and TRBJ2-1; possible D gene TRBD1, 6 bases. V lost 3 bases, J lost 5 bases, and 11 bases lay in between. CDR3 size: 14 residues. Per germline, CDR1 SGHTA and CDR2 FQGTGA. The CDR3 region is CASSFGTPDNEQFF. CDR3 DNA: TGTGCCAGCAGCTTCGGGACACCCGACAATGAGCAGTTCTTC.